These 27 T cell receptor beta chains were all obtained from the same sample, sequenced in a study of identical twins. TCRdb fed the 5' RACE reads into MiXCR, producing one record per CDR3 protein. The repertoire holds 450,000 to 500,000 distinct CDR3 sequences, with 13% to 15% as singletons. A further study also used this sample, focusing on yellow fever vaccine responses in identical twins.

The sequencing sample was made of CD4+ T cells sorted from blood. Receptors were obtained from a young woman in good health.

This rearrangement joins TRBV6-1 to TRBJ2-2; D might be TRBD1 or TRBD2, each matching 5 bases. CDR3 length: 15 residues. V lost 6 bases to trimming and J lost 8 bases, with 19 bases between them. Germline CDR1 reads MNHNS; CDR2 reads SASEGT. CDR3 nucleotide sequence: TGTGCCAGCAGCCGTCGACAGCGGCCCAAGGGGGAGCTGTTTTTT. It yields the protein CASSRRQRPKGELFF.

The rearrangement joins TRBV4-3 to TRBJ1-2; 10 bases are shared with TRBD1. The V and J ends lost 0 bases and 4 bases, in that order; junction bases with no gene match: 5. The CDR3 extends over 16 amino acids. Germline CDR1 and CDR2: LGHNA and YSLEER. In DNA form, the CDR3 reads TGCGCCAGCAGCCAAGATCGACAGGGGGCGGGCTATGGCTACACCTTC. As protein: CASSQDRQGAGYGYTF.

The chain employs TRBV5-1 and TRBJ2-7, with 13 bases aligning to TRBD2. Germline V lookup: CDR1 SGHRS, CDR2 YFSETQ. J was trimmed by 6 bases and V by 4 bases; bases with no gene match: 4. The CDR3 sequence is 14 residues long. CDR3 residues: CASSQGTSGVEQYF. CDR3 DNA: TGCGCCAGCAGCCAAGGGACTAGCGGGGTCGAGCAGTACTTC.

This clonotype came up many times. The chain joins TRBV5-1 to TRBJ2-3; no clear D gene. The CDR3 sequence is 13 residues long. Germline lookup yields CDR1 SGHRS and CDR2 YFSETQ. V was clipped by 5 bases and J by 1 base, with 8 bases between them. CDR3 region: CASSSDGTDTQYF. The CDR3 nucleotides are TGCGCCAGCAGTTCTGACGGCACAGATACGCAGTATTTT.

This clonotype was seen more than once but under ten times. The genes are TRBV24-1 and TRBJ2-5; 8 bases align to TRBD1. Losses at the gene ends were 6 bases for V and 1 base for J; bases not matched to a gene: 3. Germline CDR1 reads KGHDR; CDR2 reads SFDVKD. The CDR3 has 14 residues. The CDR3 nucleotides are TGTGCCACCAGTCCGGGACAGGCCCAAGAGACCCAGTACTTC. Translation: CATSPGQAQETQYF.

This chain uses TRBV5-1 with TRBJ2-5; TRBD1 is a possible D gene (6 bases). V gave up 2 bases and J gave up 8 bases, with 13 bases separating them. Germline CDR1 is SGHRS and CDR2 is YFSETQ. This CDR3 has 13 amino acids. DNA for the CDR3: TGCGCCAGCAGCTTAGGACAGCAGGGAACCCAGTACTTC. This gives the protein CASSLGQQGTQYF. The variable domain in full, with the rest retrieved from reference TRBV5-1 and TRBJ2-5, is KAGVTQTPRYLIKTRGQQVTLSCSPISGHRSVSWYQQTPGQGLQFLFEYFSETQRNKGNFPGRFSGRQFSNSRSEMNVSTLELGDSALYLCASSLGQQGTQYFGPGTRLLVL.

The chain couples TRBV14 to TRBJ2-7; D is tentatively TRBD1 or TRBD2 (5 bases each). This CDR3 has 14 residues. The germline V gene has CDR1 SGHDN and CDR2 FVKESK. V was trimmed by 3 bases and J by 7 bases, leaving 16 bases between them. The CDR3 sequence is CASSHVVGAGEQYF. For the CDR3, the DNA is TGTGCCAGCAGCCACGTGGTCGGGGCAGGAGAGCAGTACTTC.

The chain has TRBV27 and TRBJ1-5, with D possibly matching TRBD1 (5 bases). This CDR3 spans 17 amino acids. The V end lost 0 bases, the J end lost 4 bases, and 16 bases lay between the germline ends. In germline, CDR1 is MNHEY, CDR2 SMNVEV (reference sequence). The CDR3 reads CASSLSRGGASNQPQHF. In DNA form, the CDR3 reads TGTGCCAGCAGTTTATCTCGAGGAGGGGCATCAAATCAGCCCCAGCATTTT.

The V and J genes are TRBV9 and TRBJ2-1; TRBD2 aligns across 8 bases. CDR3 length: 16 residues. Germline values: CDR1 SGDLS, CDR2 YYNGEE. V lost 0 bases to trimming and J lost 6 bases; unmatched junction nucleotides: 8. CDR3 sequence: CASSVETGGYLNEQFF. The DNA for the CDR3 is TGTGCCAGCAGCGTAGAAACGGGAGGGTACCTCAATGAGCAGTTCTTC.

V and J are TRBV28 and TRBJ1-5, with 7 bases aligning to TRBD1. Germline values: CDR1 MDHEN, CDR2 SYDVKM. This CDR3 has 15 amino acids. The J segment lost 4 bases and the V segment lost 9 bases, leaving 12 bases of the junction unmatched. CDR3 in amino acids: CASRGGGYINQPQHF. The CDR3, as DNA: TGTGCCAGTCGGGGAGGGGGCTACATTAATCAGCCCCAGCATTTT.

The chain joins TRBV7-3 to TRBJ2-1; TRBD1 matches at 9 bases. The CDR3 loop spans 17 amino acids. J lost 7 bases, V lost 1 base, and 11 bases had no gene match. The V gene's germline CDR1 is SGHTA and CDR2 FQGTGA. The CDR3 sequence is CASSLRGQGLGGNEQFF. The CDR3 nucleotides read TGTGCCAGCAGCTTAAGAGGACAGGGGCTCGGGGGGAATGAGCAGTTCTTC.

V gene TRBV7-2 combines with J gene TRBJ2-5; a weak D match, TRBD2 (5 bases). Trimming took off 2 bases at V and 5 bases at J, with 9 bases between the two ends. Germline V gene data show CDR1 as SGHTA and CDR2 as FQGNSA. The CDR3 is 13 amino acids. The CDR3 bases are TGTGCCAGCAGCTTAAACGGGGTGGAGACCCAGTACTTC. Its protein product is CASSLNGVETQYF.

The rearrangement links TRBV6-5 to TRBJ2-7; weak D call: TRBD2 (6 bases). From germline, CDR1 is MNHEY and CDR2 SVGAGI. V was pared by 0 bases and J by 4 bases, with 10 bases between. The CDR3 contains 14 residues. CDR3 bases: TGTGCCAGCAGTTACTCCCGGGACTTATACGAGCAGTACTTC. It yields the protein CASSYSRDLYEQYF.

The chain uses TRBV15 and TRBJ2-7; 7 nucleotides line up with TRBD1. The V segment lost 5 bases and the J segment 2 bases; nucleotides outside the gene matches: 9. This CDR3 has 15 residues. Germline values: CDR1 LNHNV, CDR2 YYDKDF (reference sequence). The CDR3 is CATSVGRQGPYEQYF. The CDR3 DNA reads as TGTGCCACCAGCGTTGGAAGACAGGGCCCCTACGAGCAGTACTTC.

The chain has TRBV5-1 and TRBJ2-7; D unresolved. The germline V gene encodes CDR1 SGHRS and CDR2 YFSETQ. This CDR3 has 14 amino acids. Trimming removed 0 bases at V and 0 bases at J, with 7 bases between. The CDR3 reads CASSLAVYSYEQYF. The CDR3 DNA is TGCGCCAGCAGCTTGGCTGTCTACTCCTACGAGCAGTACTTC. Combining the CDR3 with reference TRBV5-1 and TRBJ2-7 gives the whole variable domain KAGVTQTPRYLIKTRGQQVTLSCSPISGHRSVSWYQQTPGQGLQFLFEYFSETQRNKGNFPGRFSGRQFSNSRSEMNVSTLELGDSALYLCASSLAVYSYEQYFGPGTRLTVT.

V gene TRBV10-3 combines with J gene TRBJ2-7; D is perhaps TRBD1 (6 bases). The V end lost 0 bases, the J end lost 3 bases, and 12 bases lay between the germline ends. CDR3 length: 15 amino acids. The germline CDR1 and CDR2 sequences are ENHRY and SYGVKD. This CDR3 reads CAISESGQTIYEQYF. The CDR3 DNA reads as TGTGCCATCAGTGAGTCCGGACAGACGATCTACGAGCAGTACTTC.

The DNA of the CDR3 is TGTGCCAGCAGTTCCTTAGCGGGGAGGGAGCTGTTTTTT. Its translation is CASSSLAGRELFF. The rearrangement joins TRBV12-3 or TRBV12-4 to TRBJ2-2, with 8 bases lining up with TRBD2. The V segment lost 4 bases and the J segment 9 bases; nucleotides outside the gene matches: 4. The CDR3 loop spans 13 amino acids.

This clonotype was seen more than once but under ten times. This chain links TRBV20-1 with TRBJ2-7, with a possible D match to TRBD1 (5 bases). Germline-derived CDR1 and CDR2 are DFQATT and SNEGSKA (reference sequence). This CDR3 is built from 14 residues. V was cut by 0 bases and J by 2 bases, with 11 bases left in between. The CDR3 DNA follows: TGCAGTGCTAGAGATCCGCAGGGTACCTACGAGCAGTACTTC. Translating it yields CSARDPQGTYEQYF.

Only a few counts were recorded for this clonotype. This chain connects TRBV9 to TRBJ2-1; TRBD1 matches at 9 bases. This CDR3 is 15 amino acids long. V lost 0 bases and J lost 6; bases outside the gene matches: 4. CDR1 and CDR2 from the germline V gene are SGDLS and YYNGEE. The CDR3 nucleotides read TGTGCCAGCAGCGTAGCGGGACAGGGATCCAATGAGCAGTTCTTC. Its translation is CASSVAGQGSNEQFF.

The sample holds a few counts of this clonotype. This sequence joins TRBV5-1 and TRBJ1-1, with TRBD1 matching over 7 bases. V shed 4 bases and J 1 base; nucleotides not matched to a gene: 10. Germline CDR1 and CDR2: SGHRS and YFSETQ. The CDR3 has 16 residues. The CDR3 here is CASSRGNRDRNTEAFF. The CDR3 DNA reads TGCGCCAGCAGCAGGGGTAACCGGGACAGGAACACTGAAGCTTTCTTT.

This clonotype has only a few counts. The V and J genes are TRBV29-1 and TRBJ2-2, with 7 nucleotides matching TRBD1. The CDR3 has 15 residues. Germline lookup yields CDR1 SQVTM and CDR2 ANQGSEA. Losses at the gene ends were 5 bases for V and 3 bases for J; bases not matched to a gene: 9. In nucleotides, the CDR3 is TGCAGCGTTCATGGGGGTCAGGGGGACACCGGGGAGCTGTTTTTT. Protein sequence: CSVHGGQGDTGELFF.

Only a few counts were recorded for this clonotype. The chain recombines TRBV2 with TRBJ2-4, with 9 bases identical to TRBD2. CDR1 and CDR2 (germline): SNHLY, FYNNEI. The length of the CDR3 is 21 residues. Trimming removed 1 base from V and 0 bases from J; junction bases left unmatched: 16. CDR3 in DNA: TGTGCCAGCAGTGAAGGGATAGCGGGGGCGAACGCCTTACTAGCCAAAAACATTCAGTACTTC. This sequence encodes CASSEGIAGANALLAKNIQYF.

The rearrangement links TRBV11-2 to TRBJ2-3; 7 bases agree with TRBD1. In germline, CDR1 is SGHAT, CDR2 FQNNGV. Losses at the gene ends were 5 bases for V and 8 bases for J; bases not matched to a gene: 10. The CDR3 runs to 14 residues. CDR3 bases: TGTGCCAGCAGCGCTCGACAGGGTTGGGCTACGCAGTATTTT. This sequence encodes CASSARQGWATQYF.

The V gene is TRBV5-1, the J gene TRBJ2-2; 14 bases are a match to TRBD2. V shed 3 bases and J 2 bases; nucleotides not matched to a gene: 3. Per germline, CDR1 SGHRS and CDR2 YFSETQ. The CDR3 is 17 residues long. The CDR3 is CASSSGLAGANTGELFF. DNA of the CDR3: TGCGCCAGCAGCTCGGGACTAGCGGGGGCCAACACCGGGGAGCTGTTTTTT.

This clonotype was detected a few times. CDR3 nucleotide sequence: TGCGCCAGCAGTTCGGGACAGGGGGTTTCAGATACGCAGTATTTT. This codes for CASSSGQGVSDTQYF. V gene TRBV4-3 combines with J gene TRBJ2-3; 11 nucleotides align to TRBD1. Germline V CDR1 and CDR2: LGHNA, YSLEER. CDR3 length: 15 amino acids. V was clipped by 6 bases and J by 4 bases; unmatched bases: 6.

This clonotype appeared a few times. The chain has TRBV24-1 and TRBJ2-1; 10 bases are a match to TRBD1. The CDR3 is 15 amino acids. The J segment lost 8 bases and the V segment lost 3 bases, leaving 6 bases of the junction unmatched. Germline lookup yields CDR1 KGHDR and CDR2 SFDVKD. CDR3 sequence reads: CATSDRDRGGYEQFF. The CDR3 coding sequence is TGTGCCACCAGTGATCGGGACAGGGGTGGGTATGAGCAGTTCTTC.

The V call is TRBV5-5, the J call TRBJ2-7; D uncertain. Germline values: CDR1 SGHKS, CDR2 YYEKEE (reference sequence). The CDR3 covers 17 residues. V shed 1 base and J shed 6 bases, with 23 bases lying between them. CDR3 coding DNA: TGTGCCAGCAGCTTGATCTCAGGTTGGAGCCGTCGTGTCGAGCAGTACTTC. The encoded protein is CASSLISGWSRRVEQYF.